These 31 T cell receptor beta chains originate from one sample sequenced in a study of blood T cell repertoires in COVID-19. Generated by immunoSEQ multiplex PCR, the TCRdb table keeps only in-frame clones and is missing some. The data contain about 260,000 clones, approximately 90% of them singletons. Sequenced input: PBMCs or T cells enriched from blood (not recorded which). The receptors derive from a woman in her fifties or sixties who had recovered from COVID-19.

The gene calls are TRBV28 and TRBJ2-3; 8 nucleotides align to TRBD2. V lost 6 bases and J lost 4; bases outside the gene matches: 6. This CDR3 comprises 14 residues. Germline lookup yields CDR1 MDHEN and CDR2 SYDVKM. CDR3 sequence (DNA): TGTGCCAGCAGGAGCGGGAGTAAATCAGATACGCAGTATTTT. Its translation is CASRSGSKSDTQYF.

This clone was counted a few times. V usage is TRBV29-1 and J usage is TRBJ2-2, with D hard to call. This CDR3 is 14 amino acids long. Germline V gene lookup returns CDR1 SQVTM and CDR2 ANQGSEA. Trimming left V 4 bases short and J 1 base short, with 10 bases between. This CDR3 reads CSVVAQMNTGELFF. CDR3 in DNA: TGCAGCGTTGTGGCCCAGATGAACACCGGGGAGCTGTTTTTT.

The rearrangement uses TRBV7-9 and TRBJ2-6; no reliable D call. Trimming removed 7 bases from V and 0 bases from J, with 13 bases in between. The germline V gene encodes CDR1 SEHNR and CDR2 FQNEAQ (reference sequence). This CDR3 is 16 amino acids long. The CDR3 protein is CASTHRPDSGANVLTF. The CDR3, as DNA: TGTGCCAGCACCCACAGACCCGACTCTGGGGCCAACGTCCTGACTTTC.

This clone came up a few times. This sequence joins TRBV6-1 and TRBJ1-5; a possible D gene is TRBD1 (5 bases). Between the trimmed V and J ends, which lost 2 bases and 2 bases, there was a span of 13 bases. The CDR3 has 16 amino acids. Germline lookup yields CDR1 MNHNS and CDR2 SASEGT. The chain's CDR3 is CASSERGSGGNQPQHF. The CDR3 DNA follows: TGTGCCAGCAGTGAAAGGGGTAGTGGGGGCAATCAGCCCCAGCATTTT.

V usage is TRBV7-9 and J usage is TRBJ1-6, with 7 bases that match TRBD1. The CDR3 sequence is 14 residues long. Trimming took 5 bases from V and 4 from J; bases not matched to a gene: 2. Per germline, CDR1 SEHNR and CDR2 FQNEAQ (reference sequence). CDR3 sequence (DNA): TGTGCCAGCAGCACGGGACAGTATAATTCACCCCTCCACTTT. Its translation is CASSTGQYNSPLHF.

This chain connects TRBV9 to TRBJ2-5; 10 positions match TRBD2. Per the germline V gene, CDR1 is SGDLS and CDR2 is YYNGEE. This CDR3 is 16 amino acids long. V trimming: 0 bases; J trimming: 1 base; junction bases outside the gene matches: 3. CDR3 loop: CASSVATSGTQETQYF. The CDR3 coding sequence is TGTGCCAGCAGCGTAGCAACTAGCGGGACCCAAGAGACCCAGTACTTC.

The CDR3 DNA follows: TGTGCCAGCAGTTTATCGGTTCAGCCCCAGCATTTT. Protein: CASSLSVQPQHF. The rearrangement joins TRBV28 to TRBJ1-5; no clear D gene. The CDR3 covers 12 residues. V was shortened by 1 base and J by 6 bases, with 4 bases between the two germline ends. Germline V gives CDR1 MDHEN, CDR2 SYDVKM.

This rearrangement joins TRBV27 to TRBJ2-7; TRBD2 matches 11 bases. CDR1 is MNHEY, CDR2 SMNVEV, per germline (reference sequence). With 5 bases clipped from V and 5 bases from J, the junction kept 5 bases outside the gene matches. The CDR3 is made up of 14 amino acids. The CDR3: CASSVLAGVHEQYF. The DNA for the CDR3 is TGTGCCAGCAGTGTACTAGCGGGAGTCCACGAGCAGTACTTC.

The chain joins TRBV11-2 to TRBJ2-1, with 9 nucleotides matching TRBD2. This CDR3 comprises 14 residues. Germline trimming cut 1 base from V and 9 bases from J; bases unmatched to any gene: 4. Germline CDR1 reads SGHAT; CDR2 reads FQNNGV. CDR3 sequence (DNA): TGTGCCAGCAGCTTAGTAGCGGGAGTGGGTGAGCAGTTCTTC. Translating it yields CASSLVAGVGEQFF.

In its sample, this clone was seen once. The rearrangement links TRBV7-9 to TRBJ1-4; tentatively, D is TRBD1 (5 bases). Trimming cost V 0 bases and J 4 bases, with 9 bases left between them. The CDR3 runs 15 residues. Germline V gene sequence: CDR1 SEHNR, CDR2 FQNEAQ (reference sequence). CDR3: CASSLAGPSNEKLFF. CDR3 DNA sequence: TGTGCCAGCAGCTTAGCGGGGCCGAGTAATGAAAAACTGTTTTTT.

The chain uses TRBV27 and TRBJ1-4; D perhaps matches TRBD1 (6 bases). This CDR3 is built from 16 residues. Germline loops: CDR1 MNHEY, CDR2 SMNVEV (reference sequence). V lost 3 bases and J 2 bases, leaving 13 bases between the germline ends. The CDR3 is CASSLAGAGTNEKLFF. CDR3 in DNA: TGTGCCAGCAGTTTGGCGGGGGCGGGTACTAATGAAAAACTGTTTTTT. Full variable domain (rest looked up from reference TRBV27 and TRBJ1-4): EAQVTQNPRYLITVTGKKLTVTCSQNMNHEYMSWYRQDPGLGLRQIYYSMNVEVTDKGDVPEGYKVSRKEKRNFPLILESPSPNQTSLYFCASSLAGAGTNEKLFFGSGTQLSVL.

The rearrangement joins TRBV7-3 to TRBJ2-7; D is perhaps TRBD2 (5 bases). The CDR3 is 13 amino acids. Trimming took 5 bases from V and 7 from J, leaving 15 bases between them. Germline V lookup: CDR1 SGHTA, CDR2 FQGTGA. The CDR3 DNA sequence: TGTGCCAGCAGCCCCGAGAGGGAAGGTGAGCAGTACTTC. Amino acid sequence: CASSPEREGEQYF.

CDR3 sequence: CASQAGIDYGYTF. The DNA of the CDR3 is TGTGCCAGCCAGGCAGGTATTGACTATGGCTACACCTTC. The chain is built from TRBV19 and TRBJ1-2; D is ambiguous. The CDR3 length is 13 residues. Germline V gives CDR1 LNHDA, CDR2 SQIVND (reference sequence). Trimming left V 9 bases short and J 3 bases short, with 14 bases between.

The rearrangement uses TRBV7-3 and TRBJ2-2; TRBD1 might be the D (5 bases). This CDR3 region has 14 residues. Between the trimmed V and J ends, which lost 2 bases and 2 bases, there was a span of 6 bases. Per germline, CDR1 SGHTA and CDR2 FQGTGA. CDR3 residues: CASSLDRNTGELFF. DNA for the CDR3: TGTGCCAGCAGCTTAGACAGAAACACCGGGGAGCTGTTTTTT. Variable domain in full (rest from reference TRBV7-3 and TRBJ2-2): GAGVSQTPSNKVTEKGKYVELRCDPISGHTALYWYRQSLGQGPEFLIYFQGTGAADDSGLPNDRFFAVRPEGSVSTLKIQRTERGDSAVYLCASSLDRNTGELFFGEGSRLTVL.

The gene calls are TRBV7-2 and TRBJ2-7; possible D gene TRBD1, 6 bases. The CDR3 covers 14 residues. Germline values: CDR1 SGHTA, CDR2 FQGNSA. With 5 bases removed from V and 1 base from J, the gap between germline ends came to 12 bases. This CDR3 is CASSPTQGSYEQYF. DNA for the CDR3: TGTGCCAGCAGCCCCACCCAGGGGTCCTACGAGCAGTACTTC.

This chain links TRBV19 with TRBJ1-4; 7 bases map to TRBD1. The germline gives CDR1 LNHDA, CDR2 SQIVND (reference sequence). This CDR3 has 14 amino acids. V lost 6 bases to trimming and J lost 7 bases; unmatched junction nucleotides: 8. CDR3 bases: TGTGCCAGTAGGGTGACAGGGTGGGCTGAAAAACTGTTTTTT. It translates to CASRVTGWAEKLFF.

The chain carries TRBV19 and TRBJ1-2, with 7 bases aligning to TRBD1. Germline trimming cut 7 bases from V and 5 bases from J; bases unmatched to any gene: 10. Germline assignment: CDR1 LNHDA and CDR2 SQIVND (reference sequence). CDR3 size: 14 residues. The CDR3 loop reads CASTGTDAWYGYTF. CDR3 DNA: TGTGCCAGTACCGGGACAGACGCTTGGTATGGCTACACCTTC.

The genes are TRBV5-4 and TRBJ2-7, with TRBD2 matching 16 bases. Germline-derived CDR1 and CDR2 are SGHNT and YYREEE (reference sequence). The junction had 12 bases not matched to a gene; V was cut back by 4 bases and J by 5 bases. The CDR3 runs 18 residues. This CDR3 is CASSPAPGTSGRADEQYF. CDR3 nucleotide sequence: TGTGCCAGCAGCCCGGCTCCGGGGACTAGCGGGAGGGCCGACGAGCAGTACTTC.

The genes are TRBV7-3 and TRBJ2-5, with 14 bases identical to TRBD2. Losses at the gene ends were 3 bases for V and 0 bases for J; bases not matched to a gene: 3. The CDR3 runs to 17 residues. Germline V gene lookup returns CDR1 SGHTA and CDR2 FQGTGA. The CDR3 sequence: CASSLGLAGDDQETQYF. In nucleotides, the CDR3 is TGTGCCAGCAGCTTGGGACTAGCGGGAGACGACCAAGAGACCCAGTACTTC.

This chain connects TRBV28 to TRBJ1-2; TRBD1 aligns across 10 bases. The germline gives CDR1 MDHEN, CDR2 SYDVKM. Trimming cost V 5 bases and J 7 bases; bases outside gene matches: 4. This CDR3 is built from 13 residues. CDR3 nucleotide sequence: TGTGCCAGCAGTGGACAGGGGGTCTTTGGCTACACCTTC. It codes for CASSGQGVFGYTF.

This sequence joins TRBV20-1 and TRBJ1-1, with D unclear. Trimming took off 3 bases at V and 5 bases at J, with 7 bases between the two ends. Germline V gene data show CDR1 as DFQATT and CDR2 as SNEGSKA (reference sequence). CDR3 length: 11 amino acids. Written as DNA, the CDR3 is TGCAGTGCTAGGCCAGGAACTGAAGCTTTCTTT. Its protein product is CSARPGTEAFF.

V and J are TRBV9 and TRBJ2-1; TRBD1 matches at 7 bases. From germline, CDR1 is SGDLS and CDR2 YYNGEE. J was trimmed by 5 bases and V by 4 bases; bases with no gene match: 9. The CDR3 has 15 amino acids. DNA for the CDR3: TGTGCCAGCAGCCCAACAGGGGTGAATAACAATGAGCAGTTCTTC. Its translation: CASSPTGVNNNEQFF.

The chain is built from TRBV2 and TRBJ1-5, with TRBD1 identical over 7 bases. The J segment lost 6 bases and the V segment lost 5 bases, leaving 10 bases of the junction unmatched. Germline CDR1 and CDR2: SNHLY and FYNNEI. CDR3 size: 15 residues. CDR3 amino acids: CASSPTGLESQPQHF. In nucleotides, the CDR3 is TGTGCCAGCAGTCCGACAGGGCTGGAAAGTCAGCCCCAGCATTTT.

The gene calls are TRBV27 and TRBJ2-2; TRBD2 aligns across 15 bases. J gave up 5 bases and V 5 bases, and 6 bases lay outside the gene matches. Germline V lookup: CDR1 MNHEY, CDR2 SMNVEV (reference sequence). The length of the CDR3 is 17 residues. The CDR3 region is CASSGLAGGLKTGELFF. The CDR3 DNA sequence: TGTGCCAGCAGTGGACTAGCGGGAGGGTTAAAAACCGGGGAGCTGTTTTTT.

V gene TRBV7-2 combines with J gene TRBJ2-7; 11 bases align to TRBD2. Per germline, CDR1 SGHTA and CDR2 FQGNSA. V trimming: 1 base; J trimming: 0 bases; junction bases outside the gene matches: 8. This CDR3 comprises 18 residues. CDR3 bases: TGTGCCAGCAGCTTAGGAGCGGGACTAGCGGACAACTCCTACGAGCAGTACTTC. Protein: CASSLGAGLADNSYEQYF.

This sequence joins TRBV7-8 and TRBJ1-5; TRBD1 matches at 9 bases. Losses at the gene ends were 4 bases for V and 4 bases for J; bases not matched to a gene: 23. Germline-derived CDR1 and CDR2 are SGHVS and FQNEAQ. The CDR3 has 21 residues. The CDR3 spells CASSSRNRDREAPGWNQPQHF. For the CDR3, the DNA is TGTGCCAGCAGCTCGCGAAATCGGGACAGGGAGGCCCCAGGATGGAATCAGCCCCAGCATTTT.

This clone was counted between two and nine times. The chain carries TRBV3-1 (or the pseudogene TRBV3-2) and TRBJ1-5, with 7 bases aligning to TRBD1. The V segment lost 3 bases and the J segment 5 bases; nucleotides outside the gene matches: 4. Germline V gene data show CDR1 as LGHDT and CDR2 as YNNKEL (reference sequence). The CDR3 has 14 amino acids. The CDR3 reads CASSQGQNHQPQHF. The CDR3 nucleotides are TGTGCCAGCAGCCAGGGACAGAATCATCAGCCCCAGCATTTT.

The chain is built from TRBV15 and TRBJ2-4; 8 bases are shared with TRBD1. The V gene's germline CDR1 is LNHNV and CDR2 YYDKDF (reference sequence). The CDR3 is 17 amino acids. After removal of 0 bases from V and 0 bases from J, the junction contained 4 bases not matched to a gene. As DNA, the CDR3 is TGTGCCACCAGCAGAGATCCGGGACAGGTAGCCAAAAACATTCAGTACTTC. It translates to CATSRDPGQVAKNIQYF.

The table lists this clone with a count of one. This chain joins TRBV9 and TRBJ1-2; D gene ambiguous. This CDR3 has 15 residues. Germline CDR1 is SGDLS and CDR2 is YYNGEE. Trimming left V 2 bases short and J 5 bases short, with 16 bases between. The CDR3 is CASSVTEMEYYGYTF. The CDR3 region has the DNA TGTGCCAGCAGCGTTACAGAAATGGAATATTATGGCTACACCTTC.

J is TRBJ1-1 and V is TRBV19; D is perhaps TRBD1 (6 bases). With 2 bases removed from V and 7 bases from J, the gap between germline ends came to 11 bases. The germline V gene has CDR1 LNHDA and CDR2 SQIVND (reference sequence). The CDR3 length is 13 residues. CDR3 DNA sequence: TGTGCCAGTAGTATAAGGGGGGGGATTGAAGCTTTCTTT. Its translation: CASSIRGGIEAFF.

The genes are TRBV7-9 and TRBJ1-2; the match to TRBD1 covers 9 bases. V gave up 4 bases and J gave up 5 bases; unmatched junction bases: 11. The CDR3 contains 16 residues. CDR1 is SEHNR, CDR2 FQNEAQ, per germline (reference sequence). CDR3 nucleotides: TGTGCCAGCAGCTCCCCGGCGGACAGGGGATTGTATGGCTACACCTTC. Its translation is CASSSPADRGLYGYTF.